This T cell receptor beta chain was recovered during a study of cytomegalovirus exposure and HLA in healthy donors. General study points: Sequences of the TCR beta chain were said to predict the HLA-A and HLA-B alleles of most subjects accurately.

The PCR used 60 Vbeta and 13 Jbeta primers. The repertoire was sequenced with immunoSEQ multiplex PCR; TCRdb's copy has only in-frame clones and lacks some. This sample has around 150,000 clones, with roughly four fifths found just once. Turning to this clone: Its target is unknown.

The length of the CDR3 is 13 residues. V was trimmed by 8 bases and J by 2 bases, leaving 12 bases between them. The germline V gene encodes CDR1 SNHLY and CDR2 FYNNEI. Sequencing was done on a sample of PBMCs. The rearrangement joins TRBV2 to TRBJ1-2, with D possibly matching TRBD1 (6 bases). This clonotype was sampled from a man in his forties or fifties in good health and CMV-seropositive. The CDR3 DNA follows: TGTGCCAGCGGAGGACAGTCGAACTATGGCTACACCTTC. Its translation: CASGGQSNYGYTF.